This T cell receptor (beta chain) was identified during a study of early T cells in non-severe SARS-CoV-2 infection. Background on the study: Sequenced bulk RNA came from whole blood that was unsorted, and chains were unpaired.

Points from the study as a whole: The study's VDJdb matching favored anti-spike CD8 responses and missed private and CD4 specificities.

Each cDNA molecule carried a unique molecular identifier. TCRdb processed the 5' RACE reads anew with MiXCR; each CDR3 protein has one entry. The sample holds around 72,000 distinct CDR3 sequences, roughly a tenth seen once. Of note for this clonotype: Its antigen is not identified.

Germline trimming cut 6 bases from V and 1 base from J; bases unmatched to any gene: 2. The CDR3 runs 13 residues. Germline V gives CDR1 PRHDT, CDR2 FYEKMQ (reference sequence). The TCR originated in an adult who was a healthcare worker with PCR-confirmed SARS-CoV-2 infection or an uninfected control (not recorded which). The chain is built from TRBV13 and TRBJ2-7; TRBD2 aligns across 8 bases. The specimen comprised whole blood, sampled at baseline. The chain's CDR3 is CASRGGGSYEQYF. CDR3 in DNA: TGTGCCAGCAGAGGCGGGGGGTCCTACGAGCAGTACTTC.